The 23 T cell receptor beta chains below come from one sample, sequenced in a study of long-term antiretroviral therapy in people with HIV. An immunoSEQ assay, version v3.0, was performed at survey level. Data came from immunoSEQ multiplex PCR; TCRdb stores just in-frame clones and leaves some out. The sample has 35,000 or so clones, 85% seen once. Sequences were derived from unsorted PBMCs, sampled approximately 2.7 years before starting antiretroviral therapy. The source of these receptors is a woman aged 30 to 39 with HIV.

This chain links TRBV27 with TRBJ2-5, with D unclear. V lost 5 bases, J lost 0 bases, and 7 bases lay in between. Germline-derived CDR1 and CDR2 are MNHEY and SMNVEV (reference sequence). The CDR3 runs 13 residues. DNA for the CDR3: TGTGCCAGCAGTCCCCATTACCAAGAGACCCAGTACTTC. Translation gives CASSPHYQETQYF.

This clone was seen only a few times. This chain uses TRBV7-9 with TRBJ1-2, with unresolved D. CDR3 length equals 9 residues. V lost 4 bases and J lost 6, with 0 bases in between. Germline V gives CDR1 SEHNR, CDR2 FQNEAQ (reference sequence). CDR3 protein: CASSYGYTF. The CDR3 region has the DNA TGTGCCAGCAGCTATGGCTACACCTTC.

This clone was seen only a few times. In DNA, the CDR3 is TGTGCCAGCAGTTTTTATAGAAGGAACACTGAAGCTTTCTTT. It specifies CASSFYRRNTEAFF. The V and J genes are TRBV27 and TRBJ1-1; D is unclear. The CDR3 contains 14 residues. With 3 bases removed from V and 1 base from J, the gap between germline ends came to 9 bases. Germline V CDR1 and CDR2: MNHEY, SMNVEV (reference sequence).

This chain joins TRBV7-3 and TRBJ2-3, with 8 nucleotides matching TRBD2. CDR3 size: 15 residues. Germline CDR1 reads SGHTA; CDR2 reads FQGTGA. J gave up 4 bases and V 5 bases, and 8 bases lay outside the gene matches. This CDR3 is CASSPRGRGADTQYF. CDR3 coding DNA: TGTGCCAGCAGCCCGAGAGGGCGGGGGGCAGATACGCAGTATTTT.

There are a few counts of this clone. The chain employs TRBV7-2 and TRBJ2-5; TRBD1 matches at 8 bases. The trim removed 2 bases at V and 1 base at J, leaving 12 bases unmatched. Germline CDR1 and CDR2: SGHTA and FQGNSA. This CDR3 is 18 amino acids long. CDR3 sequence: CASSLRGRMTGVQETQYF. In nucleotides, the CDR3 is TGTGCCAGCAGCTTAAGGGGCCGGATGACAGGGGTCCAAGAGACCCAGTACTTC.

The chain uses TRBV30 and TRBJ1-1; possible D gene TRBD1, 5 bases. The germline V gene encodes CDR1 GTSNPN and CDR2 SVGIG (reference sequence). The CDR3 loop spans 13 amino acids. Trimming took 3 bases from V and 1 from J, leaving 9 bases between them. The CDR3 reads CAWSGGGNTEAFF. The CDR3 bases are TGTGCCTGGAGCGGCGGGGGGAACACTGAAGCTTTCTTT.

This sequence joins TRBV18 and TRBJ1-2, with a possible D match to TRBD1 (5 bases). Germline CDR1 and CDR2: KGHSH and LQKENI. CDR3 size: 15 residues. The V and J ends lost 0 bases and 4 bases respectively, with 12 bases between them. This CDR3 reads CASSPPKGLTYGYTF. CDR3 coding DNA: TGTGCCAGCTCACCACCGAAGGGGTTAACCTATGGCTACACCTTC.

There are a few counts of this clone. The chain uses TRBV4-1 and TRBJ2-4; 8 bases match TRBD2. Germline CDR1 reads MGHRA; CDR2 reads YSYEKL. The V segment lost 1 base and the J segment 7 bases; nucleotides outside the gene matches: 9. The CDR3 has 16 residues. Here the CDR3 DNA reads TGCGCCAGCAGCCAAGGTACCGGACTAGCATACAACATTCAGTACTTC. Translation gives CASSQGTGLAYNIQYF.

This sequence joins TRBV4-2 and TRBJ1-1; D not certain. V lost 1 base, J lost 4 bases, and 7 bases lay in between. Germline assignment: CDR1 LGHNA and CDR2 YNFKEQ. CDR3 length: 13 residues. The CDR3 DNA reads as TGTGCCAGCAGCCAAGGGTCCTTCACTGAAGCTTTCTTT. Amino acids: CASSQGSFTEAFF.

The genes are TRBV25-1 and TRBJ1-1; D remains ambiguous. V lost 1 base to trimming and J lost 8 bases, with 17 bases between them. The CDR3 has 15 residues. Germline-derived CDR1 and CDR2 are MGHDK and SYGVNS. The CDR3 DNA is TGTGCCAGCAGTGAATTACGCGAAGAGGGATGCGAAGCTTTCTTT. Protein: CASSELREEGCEAFF.

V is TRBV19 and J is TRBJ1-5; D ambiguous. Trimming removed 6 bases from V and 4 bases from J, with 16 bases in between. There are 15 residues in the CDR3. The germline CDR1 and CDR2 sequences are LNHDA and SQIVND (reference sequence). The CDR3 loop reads CASRYSGMGNQPQHF. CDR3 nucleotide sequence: TGTGCCAGTAGATATTCCGGGATGGGGAATCAGCCCCAGCATTTT.

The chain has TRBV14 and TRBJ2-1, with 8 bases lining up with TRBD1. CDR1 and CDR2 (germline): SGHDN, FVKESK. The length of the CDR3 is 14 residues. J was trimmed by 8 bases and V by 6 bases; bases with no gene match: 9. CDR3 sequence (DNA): TGTGCCAGCAGTAACAAACAGGGGGTTGATGAGCAGTTCTTC. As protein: CASSNKQGVDEQFF.

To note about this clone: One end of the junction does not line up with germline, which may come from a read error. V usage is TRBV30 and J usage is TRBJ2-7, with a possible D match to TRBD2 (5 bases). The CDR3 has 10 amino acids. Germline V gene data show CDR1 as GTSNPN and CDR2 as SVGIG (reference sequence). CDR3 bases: TGTGCCTGGACCGGCCAGCGGATTTATTTC. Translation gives CAWTGQRIYF.

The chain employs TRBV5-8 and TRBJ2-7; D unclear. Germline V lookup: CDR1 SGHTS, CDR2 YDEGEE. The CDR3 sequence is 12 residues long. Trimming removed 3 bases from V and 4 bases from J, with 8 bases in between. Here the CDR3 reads CASSSINYEQYV. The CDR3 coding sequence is TGTGCCAGCAGCTCAATCAATTACGAGCAGTACGTC.

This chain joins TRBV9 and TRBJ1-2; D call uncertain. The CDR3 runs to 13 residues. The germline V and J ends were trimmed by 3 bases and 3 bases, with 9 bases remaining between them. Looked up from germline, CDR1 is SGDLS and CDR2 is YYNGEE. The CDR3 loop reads CASSGVRDYGYTF. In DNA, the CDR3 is TGTGCCAGCAGCGGGGTCAGAGACTATGGCTACACCTTC.

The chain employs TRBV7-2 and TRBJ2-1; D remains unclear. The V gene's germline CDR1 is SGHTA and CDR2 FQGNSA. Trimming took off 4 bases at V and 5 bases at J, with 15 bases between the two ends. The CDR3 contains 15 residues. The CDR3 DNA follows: TGTGCCAGCAGCTCTTTTGCCCGTTTAGACAATGAGCAGTTCTTC. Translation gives CASSSFARLDNEQFF.

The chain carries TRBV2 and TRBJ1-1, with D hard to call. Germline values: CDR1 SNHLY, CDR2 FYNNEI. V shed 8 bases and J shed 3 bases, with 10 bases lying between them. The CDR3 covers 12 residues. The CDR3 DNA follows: TGTGCCAGCGTCCGGTATTACACTGAAGCTTTCTTT. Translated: CASVRYYTEAFF.

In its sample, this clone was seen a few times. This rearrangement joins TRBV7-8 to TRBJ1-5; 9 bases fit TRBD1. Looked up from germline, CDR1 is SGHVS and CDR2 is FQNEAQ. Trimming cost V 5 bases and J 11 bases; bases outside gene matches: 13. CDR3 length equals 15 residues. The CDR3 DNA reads TGTGCCAGCAGCACCGTAGGGACAGGGATCATGGCCCAGCATTTT. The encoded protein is CASSTVGTGIMAQHF.

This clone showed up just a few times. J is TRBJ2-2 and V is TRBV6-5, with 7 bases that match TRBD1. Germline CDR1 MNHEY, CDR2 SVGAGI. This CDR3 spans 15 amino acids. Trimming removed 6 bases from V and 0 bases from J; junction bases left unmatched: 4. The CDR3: CASRTGQPNTGELFF. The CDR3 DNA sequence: TGTGCCAGCAGAACGGGACAGCCGAACACCGGGGAGCTGTTTTTT.

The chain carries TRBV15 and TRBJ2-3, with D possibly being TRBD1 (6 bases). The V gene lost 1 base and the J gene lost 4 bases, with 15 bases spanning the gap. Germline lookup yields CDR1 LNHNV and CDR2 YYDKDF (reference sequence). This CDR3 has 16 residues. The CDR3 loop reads CATSRGVLKGADTQYF. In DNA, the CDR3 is TGTGCCACCAGCAGAGGGGTTTTAAAGGGGGCAGATACGCAGTATTTT.

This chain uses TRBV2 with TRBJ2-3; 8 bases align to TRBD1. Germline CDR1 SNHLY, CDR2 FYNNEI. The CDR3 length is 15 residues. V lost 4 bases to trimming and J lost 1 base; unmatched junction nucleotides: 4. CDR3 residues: CASSGSTGGTDTQYF. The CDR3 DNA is TGTGCCAGCAGTGGATCGACAGGGGGCACAGATACGCAGTATTTT.

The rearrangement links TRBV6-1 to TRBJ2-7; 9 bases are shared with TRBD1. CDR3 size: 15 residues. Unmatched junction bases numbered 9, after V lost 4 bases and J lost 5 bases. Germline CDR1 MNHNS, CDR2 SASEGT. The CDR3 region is CASSGYRGRLDEQYV. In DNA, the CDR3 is TGTGCCAGCAGTGGCTACAGGGGGCGCTTGGACGAGCAGTACGTC.

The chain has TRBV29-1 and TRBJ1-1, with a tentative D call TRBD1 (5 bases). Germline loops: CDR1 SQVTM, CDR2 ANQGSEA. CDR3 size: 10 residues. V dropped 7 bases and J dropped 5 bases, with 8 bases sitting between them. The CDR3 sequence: CSGRGTEAFF. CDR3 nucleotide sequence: TGCAGCGGCCGGGGGACTGAAGCTTTCTTT.